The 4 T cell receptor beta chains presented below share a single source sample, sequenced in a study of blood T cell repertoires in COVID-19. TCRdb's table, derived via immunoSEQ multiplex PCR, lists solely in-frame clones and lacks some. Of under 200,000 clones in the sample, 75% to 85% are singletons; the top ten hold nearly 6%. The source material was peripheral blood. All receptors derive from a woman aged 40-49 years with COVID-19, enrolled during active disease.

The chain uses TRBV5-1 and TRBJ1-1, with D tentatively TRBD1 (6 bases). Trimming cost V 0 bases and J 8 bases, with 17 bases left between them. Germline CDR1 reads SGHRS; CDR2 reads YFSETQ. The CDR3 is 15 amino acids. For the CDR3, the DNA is TGCGCCAGCAGCTTGGCCCTCGGGACACAAGACGAAGCTTTCTTT. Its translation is CASSLALGTQDEAFF.

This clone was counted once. CDR3 sequence (DNA): TGCGCCAGCAGCTTGGCCGCTAGCGGGGGGGCGACGGTAGAGACCCAGTACTTC. It codes for CASSLAASGGATVETQYF. This chain links TRBV5-1 with TRBJ2-5, with 12 bases matching TRBD2. Germline CDR1 reads SGHRS; CDR2 reads YFSETQ. Trimming took 0 bases from V and 4 from J; bases not matched to a gene: 10. This CDR3 contains 18 residues.

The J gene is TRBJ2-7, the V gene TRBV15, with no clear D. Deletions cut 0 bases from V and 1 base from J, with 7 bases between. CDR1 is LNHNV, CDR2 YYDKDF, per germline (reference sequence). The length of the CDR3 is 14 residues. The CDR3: CATSREEASYEQYF. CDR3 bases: TGTGCCACCAGCAGAGAGGAAGCGTCCTACGAGCAGTACTTC.

For the CDR3, the DNA is TGTGCCAGCAGCTTAAGGAGCCTGACGGGGTACAATGAGCAGTTCTTC. Its protein is CASSLRSLTGYNEQFF. This rearrangement joins TRBV11-2 to TRBJ2-1, with D perhaps TRBD2 (5 bases). Deletions cut 2 bases from V and 4 bases from J, with 15 bases between. The germline CDR1 and CDR2 sequences are SGHAT and FQNNGV. The CDR3 runs to 16 residues.